This TCR beta chain was retrieved from a study of blood T cell repertoires in COVID-19. About the study: Samples of COVID-19 (acute and convalescent) were obtained from the United States, Italy and Spain.

In Seattle, patients joined the study during active infection and were tracked longitudinally. In the source study's methods: Estimates of nucleated cell counts were drawn from the amplification of reference gene primers. Assay used: immunoSEQ multiplex PCR; TCRdb lists only in-frame clones, some missing. Clonal size and the V and J genes are those of that table, whereas D and trimming came from the DNA. The sample lists roughly 200,000 clones; 83% were seen once. The CDR3 is 16 residues long. V lost 1 base and J lost 2; bases outside the gene matches: 8. The V gene's germline CDR1 is LGHDT and CDR2 YNNKEL (reference sequence).

The receptor comes from a woman aged 25 to 39 with COVID-19, enrolled during active disease. The sequencing sample was made of peripheral blood. The chain employs TRBV3-1 (or the pseudogene TRBV3-2) and TRBJ2-7; 7 bases are shared with TRBD1. In DNA form, the CDR3 reads TGTGCCAGCAGCCAAGTTTTTGGACAGGCTGCCTACGAGCAGTACTTC. As protein: CASSQVFGQAAYEQYF.